The rows below give T cell receptor beta chains drawn from one sample of a study of cytomegalovirus exposure and HLA in healthy donors. Using immunoSEQ multiplex PCR, the repertoire was profiled, and TCRdb retains in-frame clones only, with some absent. The table has 140,000 to 150,000 clones, more than 75% seen once; the top ten hold 1.8%. Sequencing was done on a sample of PBMCs. The source of these receptors is a man aged 35 to 55 in good health and CMV-seronegative. Both conserved end residues are trimmed from each CDR3. The size of a clone is reported for some rows only, either as once, few or many, or as a class for expanded clones.

>NA|TRBV15|TRBJ2-7|13
ATSRVQGPLGEQY
>NA|TRBV6-5|TRBJ2-3|12
ASSKPQGMDTQY
>once|TRBV7-8|TRBJ1-1|11
ASSLAGNTEAF
>once|TRBV29-1|TRBJ2-3|12
SVETSGGTDTQY
>few|TRBV5-5|TRBJ1-4|13
ASSLVAERGEKLF
>NA|TRBV12-5|TRBJ2-3|12
ASGTAGDTDTQY
>NA|TRBV27|TRBJ2-1|13
ASSSSGRAYNEQF
>NA|TRBV7-2|TRBJ2-1|13
ASSLAAQGLGGQF
>few|TRBV7-6|TRBJ2-7|11
ASSFSPDYEQY
>NA|TRBV19|TRBJ2-1|10
ASSIWGMEQF
>NA|TRBV19|TRBJ2-7|12
ASSISGPPYEQY
>NA|TRBV4-1|TRBJ1-2|12
ASSQGTANYGYT
>few|TRBV11-3|TRBJ2-5|13
ASSLVGTDQETQY
>NA|TRBV11-2|TRBJ2-3|10
ASRRGTDTQY
>NA|TRBV6-1|TRBJ1-2|12
ASSWRALSNGYT